The text below deals with one T cell receptor (beta chain). PCR used 60 Vbeta primers and 13 Jbeta primers. Libraries were prepared by immunoSEQ multiplex PCR; TCRdb keeps only in-frame clonotypes and omits some of them. In the table there are more than 95,000 clones, about 10% of which are singletons. J lost 5 bases, V lost 5 bases, and 7 bases had no gene match. CDR1 MDHEN and CDR2 SYDVKM come from the germline V gene. The CDR3 loop spans 15 amino acids. The entry originates in a study of cytomegalovirus exposure and HLA in healthy donors. Sequencing was carried out using PBMCs. The source is a man aged 25-45 years in good health and CMV-seronegative. The chain is built from TRBV28 and TRBJ1-4, with TRBD1 matching 8 bases. The CDR3 loop reads CASSTRGRKNEKLFF. The CDR3 DNA reads TGTGCCAGCAGTACCAGGGGGCGCAAGAATGAAAAACTGTTTTTT.